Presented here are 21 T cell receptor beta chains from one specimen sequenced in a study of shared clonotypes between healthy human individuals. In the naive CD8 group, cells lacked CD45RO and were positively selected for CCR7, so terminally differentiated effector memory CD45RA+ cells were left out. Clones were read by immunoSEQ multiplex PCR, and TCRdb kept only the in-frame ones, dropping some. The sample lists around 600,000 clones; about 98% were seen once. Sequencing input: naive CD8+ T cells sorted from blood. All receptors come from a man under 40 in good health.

The CDR3 DNA reads TGTGCCAGCAGTTTGTCTGGGGCCGGAAACACCATATATTTT. It encodes CASSLSGAGNTIYF. V usage is TRBV28 and J usage is TRBJ1-3; D is possibly TRBD1 (5 bases). Germline CDR1 MDHEN, CDR2 SYDVKM. The V and J ends lost 3 bases and 4 bases respectively, with 10 bases between them. CDR3 length equals 14 residues.

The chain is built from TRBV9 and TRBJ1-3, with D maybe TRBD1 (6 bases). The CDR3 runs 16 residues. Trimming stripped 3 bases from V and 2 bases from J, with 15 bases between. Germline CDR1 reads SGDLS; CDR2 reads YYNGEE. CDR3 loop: CASSGPRGSTGNTIYF. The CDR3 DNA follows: TGTGCCAGCAGCGGACCTAGGGGGAGTACTGGAAACACCATATATTTT.

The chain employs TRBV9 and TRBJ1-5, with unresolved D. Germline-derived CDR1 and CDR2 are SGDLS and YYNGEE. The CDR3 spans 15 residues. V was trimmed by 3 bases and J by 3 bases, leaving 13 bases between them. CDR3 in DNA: TGTGCCAGCAGCGCCATCGATTCCCCCAATCAGCCCCAGCATTTT. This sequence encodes CASSAIDSPNQPQHF.

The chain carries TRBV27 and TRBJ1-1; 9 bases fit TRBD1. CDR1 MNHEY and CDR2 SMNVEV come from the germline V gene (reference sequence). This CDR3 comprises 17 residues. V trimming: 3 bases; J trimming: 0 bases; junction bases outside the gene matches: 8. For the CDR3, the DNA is TGTGCCAGCAGTTTTTACCCGGGACAGGGACTGAACACTGAAGCTTTCTTT. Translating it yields CASSFYPGQGLNTEAFF.

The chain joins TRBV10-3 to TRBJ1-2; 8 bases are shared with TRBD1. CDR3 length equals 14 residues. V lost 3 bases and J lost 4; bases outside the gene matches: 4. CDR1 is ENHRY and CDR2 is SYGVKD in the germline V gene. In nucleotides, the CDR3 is TGTGCCATCAGTGAAAACAGGGGGTTCTATGGCTACACCTTC. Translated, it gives CAISENRGFYGYTF.

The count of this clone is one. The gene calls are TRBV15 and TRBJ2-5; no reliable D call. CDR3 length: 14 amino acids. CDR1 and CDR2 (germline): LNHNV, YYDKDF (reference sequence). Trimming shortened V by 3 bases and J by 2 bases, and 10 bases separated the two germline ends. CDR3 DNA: TGTGCCACCAGCAGGTTCACAGAGCAAGAGACCCAGTACTTC. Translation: CATSRFTEQETQYF.

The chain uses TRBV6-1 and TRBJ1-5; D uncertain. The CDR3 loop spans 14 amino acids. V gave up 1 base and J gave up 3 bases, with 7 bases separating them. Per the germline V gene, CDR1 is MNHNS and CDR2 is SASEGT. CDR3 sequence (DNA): TGTGCCAGCAGTGAAGACAGAATCAATCAGCCCCAGCATTTT. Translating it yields CASSEDRINQPQHF.

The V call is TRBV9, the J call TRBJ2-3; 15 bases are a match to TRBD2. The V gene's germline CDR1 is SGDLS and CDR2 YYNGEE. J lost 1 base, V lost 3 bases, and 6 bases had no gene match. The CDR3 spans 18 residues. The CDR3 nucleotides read TGTGCCAGCAGCGCGGGACTAGCGGGAGGAAGGGGCACAGATACGCAGTATTTT. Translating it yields CASSAGLAGGRGTDTQYF.

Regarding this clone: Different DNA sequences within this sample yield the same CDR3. This CDR3 is CASSLGGSYNEQFF. The CDR3 nucleotides are TGTGCCAGCAGCTTGGGAGGTTCCTACAATGAGCAGTTCTTC. The rearrangement uses TRBV5-6 and TRBJ2-1; D uncertain. The V and J ends lost 0 bases and 1 base respectively, with 5 bases between them. Germline V gives CDR1 SGHDT, CDR2 YYEEEE. The CDR3 is 14 amino acids.

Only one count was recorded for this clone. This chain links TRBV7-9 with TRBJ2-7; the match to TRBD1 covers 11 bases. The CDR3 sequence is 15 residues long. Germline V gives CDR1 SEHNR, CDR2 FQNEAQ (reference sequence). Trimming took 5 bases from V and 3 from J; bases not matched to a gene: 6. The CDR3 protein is CASSRQDRGLYEQYF. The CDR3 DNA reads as TGTGCCAGCAGCCGACAGGACAGGGGGCTCTACGAGCAGTACTTC.

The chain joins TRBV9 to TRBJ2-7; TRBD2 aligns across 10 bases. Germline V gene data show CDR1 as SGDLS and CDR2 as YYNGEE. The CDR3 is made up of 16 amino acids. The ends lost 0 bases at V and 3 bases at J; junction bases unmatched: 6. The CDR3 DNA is TGTGCCAGCAGCGTAGCGGGAGCGGGAGGGTACTACGAGCAGTACTTC. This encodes CASSVAGAGGYYEQYF.

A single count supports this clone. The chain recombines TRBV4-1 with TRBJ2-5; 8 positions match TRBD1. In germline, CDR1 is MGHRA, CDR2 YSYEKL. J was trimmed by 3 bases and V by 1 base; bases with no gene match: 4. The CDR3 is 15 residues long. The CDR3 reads CASSQVQGAEETQYF. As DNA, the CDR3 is TGCGCCAGCAGCCAAGTCCAGGGGGCCGAAGAGACCCAGTACTTC.

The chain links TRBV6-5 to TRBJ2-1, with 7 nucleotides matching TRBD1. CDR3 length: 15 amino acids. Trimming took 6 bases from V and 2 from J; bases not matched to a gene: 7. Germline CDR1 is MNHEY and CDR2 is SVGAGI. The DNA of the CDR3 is TGTGCCAGCAGCGAGACAGGGAGTACCTACAATGAGCAGTTCTTC. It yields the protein CASSETGSTYNEQFF.

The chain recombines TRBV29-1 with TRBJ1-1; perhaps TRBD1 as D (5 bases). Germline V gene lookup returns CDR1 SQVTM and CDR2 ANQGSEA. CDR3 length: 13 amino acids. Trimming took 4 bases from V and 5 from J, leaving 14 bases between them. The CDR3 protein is CSVVTGPRTEAFF. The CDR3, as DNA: TGCAGCGTTGTCACGGGGCCGAGGACTGAAGCTTTCTTT.

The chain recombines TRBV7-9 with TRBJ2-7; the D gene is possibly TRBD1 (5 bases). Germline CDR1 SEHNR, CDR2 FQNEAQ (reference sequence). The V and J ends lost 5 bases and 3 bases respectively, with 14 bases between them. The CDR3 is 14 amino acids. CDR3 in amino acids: CASSAPQGSYEQYF. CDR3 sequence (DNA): TGTGCCAGCAGCGCCCCCCAGGGAAGCTACGAGCAGTACTTC.

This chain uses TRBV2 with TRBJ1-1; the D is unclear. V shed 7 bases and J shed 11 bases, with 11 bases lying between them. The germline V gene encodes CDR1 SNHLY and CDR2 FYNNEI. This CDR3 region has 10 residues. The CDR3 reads CASIEGWAFF. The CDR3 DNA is TGTGCCAGCATAGAGGGTTGGGCTTTCTTT.

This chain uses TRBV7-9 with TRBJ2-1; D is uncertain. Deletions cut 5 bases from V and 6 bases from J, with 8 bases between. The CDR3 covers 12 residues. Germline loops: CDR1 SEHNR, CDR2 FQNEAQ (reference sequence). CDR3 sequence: CASSLQSNEQFF. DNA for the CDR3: TGTGCCAGCAGCCTCCAGAGCAATGAGCAGTTCTTC.

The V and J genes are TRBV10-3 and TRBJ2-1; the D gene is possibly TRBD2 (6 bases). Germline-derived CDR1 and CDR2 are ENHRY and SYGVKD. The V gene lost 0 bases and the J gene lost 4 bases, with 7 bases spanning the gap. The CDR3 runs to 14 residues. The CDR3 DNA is TGTGCCATCAGTGAGTCCGGGGGTTACAATGAGCAGTTCTTC. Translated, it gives CAISESGGYNEQFF.

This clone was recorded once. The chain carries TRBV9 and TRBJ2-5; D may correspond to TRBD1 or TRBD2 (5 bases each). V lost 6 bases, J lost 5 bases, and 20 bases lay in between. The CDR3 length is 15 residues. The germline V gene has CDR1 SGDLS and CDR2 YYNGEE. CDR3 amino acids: CASNPEGGEGETQYF. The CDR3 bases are TGTGCCAGCAACCCCGAAGGAGGCGAGGGGGAGACCCAGTACTTC.

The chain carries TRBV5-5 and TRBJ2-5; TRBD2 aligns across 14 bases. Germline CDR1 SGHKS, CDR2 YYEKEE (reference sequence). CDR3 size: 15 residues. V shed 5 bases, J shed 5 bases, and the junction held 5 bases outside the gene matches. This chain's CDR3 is CASRGLAGVWETQYF. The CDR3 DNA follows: TGTGCCAGCAGGGGACTAGCGGGAGTATGGGAGACCCAGTACTTC. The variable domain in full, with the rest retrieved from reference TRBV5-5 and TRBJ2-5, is DAGVTQSPTHLIKTRGQQVTLRCSPISGHKSVSWYQQVLGQGPQFIFQYYEKEERGRGNFPDRFSARQFPNYSSELNVNALLLGDSALYLCASRGLAGVWETQYFGPGTRLLVL.

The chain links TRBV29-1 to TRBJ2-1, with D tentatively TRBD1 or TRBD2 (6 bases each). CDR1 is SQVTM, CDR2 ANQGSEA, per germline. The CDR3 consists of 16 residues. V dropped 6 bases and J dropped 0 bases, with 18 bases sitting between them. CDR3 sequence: CSVGGGRAISYNEQFF. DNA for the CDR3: TGCAGCGTGGGGGGCGGGCGAGCCATCTCCTACAATGAGCAGTTCTTC.